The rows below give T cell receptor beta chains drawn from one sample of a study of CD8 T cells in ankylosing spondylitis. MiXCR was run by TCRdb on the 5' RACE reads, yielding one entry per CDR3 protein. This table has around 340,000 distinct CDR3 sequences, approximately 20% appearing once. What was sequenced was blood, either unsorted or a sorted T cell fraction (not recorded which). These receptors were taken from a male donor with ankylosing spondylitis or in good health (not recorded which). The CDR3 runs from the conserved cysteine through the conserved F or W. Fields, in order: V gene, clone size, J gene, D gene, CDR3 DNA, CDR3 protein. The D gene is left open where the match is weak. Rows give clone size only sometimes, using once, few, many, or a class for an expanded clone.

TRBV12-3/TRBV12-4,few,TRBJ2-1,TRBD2,TGTGCCAGCACTTCGACTAGCGGGGGGGCCAATGAGCAGTTCTTC,CASTSTSGGANEQFF
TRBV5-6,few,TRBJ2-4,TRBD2,TGTGCCAGCAGCTTGTTGGCTAGCGGGGGGATGAAAGGAGACATTCAGTACTTC,CASSLLASGGMKGDIQYF
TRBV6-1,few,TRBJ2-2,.,TGTGCCAGCAGTGGCTGGGATGGTCAGGGCGGGGAGCTGTTTTTT,CASSGWDGQGGELFF
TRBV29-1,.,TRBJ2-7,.,TGCAGCGTCCTAATAACCACAGGGTTACCCTACGAGCAGTACTTC,CSVLITTGLPYEQYF
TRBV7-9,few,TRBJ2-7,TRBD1,TGTGCCAGCAGCCCCCCCGACAGGGCGGTCAACGAGCAGTACTTC,CASSPPDRAVNEQYF
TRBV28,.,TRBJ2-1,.,TGTGCCAGCAGGCCTATATCGAACTCCTACAATGAGCAGTTCTTC,CASRPISNSYNEQFF
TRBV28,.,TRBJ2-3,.,TGTGCCAGCAACGCCTTAGGTGCAGATACGCAGTATTTT,CASNALGADTQYF
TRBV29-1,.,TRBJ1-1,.,TGCAGCGCCCCTCCGGCAGGGACCACTGAAGCTTTCTTT,CSAPPAGTTEAFF
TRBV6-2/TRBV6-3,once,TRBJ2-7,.,TGTGCCAGCAGTTACAAGTGGGACGACTCCTACGAGCAGTACTTC,CASSYKWDDSYEQYF
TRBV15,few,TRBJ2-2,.,TGTGCCACCAGCGGGGACCCAGGAACGAACACCGGGGAGCTGTTTTTT,CATSGDPGTNTGELFF
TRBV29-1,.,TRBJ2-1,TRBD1,TGCAGCGTTGCCGGGACAGTAACATTAAATGAGCAGTTCTTC,CSVAGTVTLNEQFF
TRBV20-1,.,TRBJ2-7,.,TGCAGTGCTCGAAAGGGGTACGAGCAGTACTTC,CSARKGYEQYF
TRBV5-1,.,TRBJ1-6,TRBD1,TGCGCCAGCAGCTCTACAGGGGATTCACCCCTCCACTTT,CASSSTGDSPLHF
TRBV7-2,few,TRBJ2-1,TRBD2,TGTGCCAGCGCCGATAGGGGCGGGGGGATCTACAATGAGCAGTTCTTC,CASADRGGGIYNEQFF
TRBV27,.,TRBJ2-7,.,TGTGCCAGCAGTTTATACGACAGTGGCGAGCAGTACTTC,CASSLYDSGEQYF
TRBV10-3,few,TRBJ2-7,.,TGTGCCATCAGTGAAGAGTGGGCCAATTACCCCTACGAGCAGTACTTC,CAISEEWANYPYEQYF
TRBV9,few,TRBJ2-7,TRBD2,TGTGCCAGCAGCGTATCCCCTAGCGGCTACGAGCAGTACTTC,CASSVSPSGYEQYF
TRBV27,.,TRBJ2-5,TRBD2,TGTGCCAGCAGTTTAACGGGACTAGCAGGGACCCAGTACTTC,CASSLTGLAGTQYF
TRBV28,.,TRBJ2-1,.,TGTGCCAGCAGTCGCACTAGAGACTACGATGAGCAGTTGTTC,CASSRTRDYDEQLF
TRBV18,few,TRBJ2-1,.,TGTGCCAGCTCACTCCGTGTCACGGGGTTCAATGAGCAGTTCTTC,CASSLRVTGFNEQFF
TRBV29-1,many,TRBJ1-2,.,TGCAGCGTGAGGACGGACTATGGCTACACCTTC,CSVRTDYGYTF
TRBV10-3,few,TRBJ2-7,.,TGTGCCATCAGTGATTCCGGACAGTCCTACGAGCAGTACTTC,CAISDSGQSYEQYF
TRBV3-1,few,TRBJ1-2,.,TGTGCCAGCAGCCAAGATATAGGGGGCTATGGCTACACCTTC,CASSQDIGGYGYTF
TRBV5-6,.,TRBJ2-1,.,TGTGCCAGCAGCCTGCTATCTTCGGAGGACTCCTACAATGAGCAGTTCTTC,CASSLLSSEDSYNEQFF
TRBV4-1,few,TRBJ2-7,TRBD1,TGCGCCAGCAAACACGGGACAGGGCTTCGAGAGCAGTACTTC,CASKHGTGLREQYF
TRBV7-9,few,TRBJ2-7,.,TGTGCCAGCAGCTCCCCGGCCCTTTCTTACGAGCAGTACTTC,CASSSPALSYEQYF
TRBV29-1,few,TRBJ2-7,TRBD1,TGCAGCGTTGAAGATCGTGCCAGGGGGCCCTACGAGCAGTACTTC,CSVEDRARGPYEQYF
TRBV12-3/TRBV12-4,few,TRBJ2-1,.,TGTGCCAGCAGTTCGGGGGTGCAGTTCTTC,CASSSGVQFF
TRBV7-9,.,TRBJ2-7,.,TGTGCCAGCAGCTCCAGGCGGTACGAGCAGTACTTC,CASSSRRYEQYF
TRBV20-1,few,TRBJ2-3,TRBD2,TGCAGTGCTAGAGATGCTAGCGGGGGGGGTGGCACAGATACGCAGTATTTT,CSARDASGGGGTDTQYF
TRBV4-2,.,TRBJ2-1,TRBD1,TGTGCCAGCAGCCCGGGACAGGGGGAATACAATGAGCAGTTCTTC,CASSPGQGEYNEQFF
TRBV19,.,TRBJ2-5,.,TGTGCCAGTAGTCGAGTTGGGGAGACCCAGTACTTC,CASSRVGETQYF
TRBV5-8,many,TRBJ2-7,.,TGTGCCAGCAGCCACACCTACGAGCAGTACTTC,CASSHTYEQYF
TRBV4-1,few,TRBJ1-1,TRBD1,TGCGCCAGCAGCCCGACCGGGACAGGGGGCACTGAAGCTTTCTTT,CASSPTGTGGTEAFF
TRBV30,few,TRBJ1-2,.,TGTGCCTGGAGTGCCGGCTATGGCTACACCTTC,CAWSAGYGYTF
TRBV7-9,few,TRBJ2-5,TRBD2,TGTGCCAGCAGCTTATTTGGCGGGGAGGGAGAGACCCAGTACTTC,CASSLFGGEGETQYF
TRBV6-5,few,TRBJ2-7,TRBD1,TGTGCCAGCAGTTGGGACAGGGAAGCCTACGAGCAGTACTTC,CASSWDREAYEQYF
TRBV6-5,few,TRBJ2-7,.,TGTGCCAGCAAGAGGGGGGACCACGAGCAGTACTTC,CASKRGDHEQYF
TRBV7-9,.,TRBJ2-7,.,TGTGCCAGCAGCTTAGCCGGAGGGGCAGGGTCTTACGAGCAGTACTTC,CASSLAGGAGSYEQYF
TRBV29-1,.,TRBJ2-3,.,TGCAGCGCGGGGGAACCAGAGCCGCAGTATTTT,CSAGEPEPQYF
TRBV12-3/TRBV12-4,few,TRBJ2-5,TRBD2,TGTGCCAGCAGTTTTCTAGCGGGGGGCCAAGAGACCCAGTACTTC,CASSFLAGGQETQYF
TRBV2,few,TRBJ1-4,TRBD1,TGTGCCAGCAGACCCGGGACAGGCTTCTCCGAAAAACTGTTTTTT,CASRPGTGFSEKLFF
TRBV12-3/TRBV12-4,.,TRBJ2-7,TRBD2,TGTGCCAGCAGTTCAAACCCCGGGACTAGCGTCGACGAGCAGTACTTC,CASSSNPGTSVDEQYF
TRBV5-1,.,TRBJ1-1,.,TGCGCCAGCAGCGCGGACCCAATGAACACTGAAGCTTTCTTT,CASSADPMNTEAFF
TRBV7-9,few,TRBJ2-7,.,TGTGCCAGCAGCCGTTCCGGGATCACCTACGAGCAGTACTTC,CASSRSGITYEQYF
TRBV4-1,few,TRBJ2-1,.,TGCGCCAGCAGCCAAGTTGAAAATACGGCCTACAATGAGCAGTTCTTC,CASSQVENTAYNEQFF
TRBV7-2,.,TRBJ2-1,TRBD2,TGTGCCAGCAGACTAGCGGGGGGGCCCTACAATGAGCAGTTCTTC,CASRLAGGPYNEQFF
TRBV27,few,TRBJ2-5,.,TGTGCCAGCAGTGTACAGGGAATGTGGGAGACCCAGTACTTC,CASSVQGMWETQYF
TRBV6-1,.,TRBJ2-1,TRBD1,TGTGCCACCCTGGGACAGGGGGCTGGTGAGCAGTTCTTC,CATLGQGAGEQFF
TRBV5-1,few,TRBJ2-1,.,TGCGCCAGCAGCCTAACCGGAGGTGAGCAGTTCTTC,CASSLTGGEQFF
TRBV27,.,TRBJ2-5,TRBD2,TGTGCCAGCAGTAAGGCTAGCGGGGGATCAGAGACCCAGTACTTC,CASSKASGGSETQYF
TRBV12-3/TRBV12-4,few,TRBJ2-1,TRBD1,TGTGCCAGCAGTGCCCGGACAGGGGGCATCACCTACAATGAGCAGTTCTTC,CASSARTGGITYNEQFF
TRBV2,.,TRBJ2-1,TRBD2,TGTGCCAGCAGTGGCGGGACTAGCGGGGGGTATGAGCAGTTCTTC,CASSGGTSGGYEQFF
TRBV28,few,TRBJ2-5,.,TGTGCCAGCAGTTTATTCAGGGGTGGGCGAGAGACCCAGTACTTC,CASSLFRGGRETQYF
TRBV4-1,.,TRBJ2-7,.,TGCGCCAGCAGCCAAGTTGTTCCGGGACATAGCTCCTACGAGCAGTACTTC,CASSQVVPGHSSYEQYF
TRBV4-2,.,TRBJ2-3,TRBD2,TGTGCCAGCAGGCCCTTAGCGGGGGCCCCAGATACGCAGTATTTT,CASRPLAGAPDTQYF
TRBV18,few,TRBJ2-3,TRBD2,TGTGCCAGCTCACCGGGACTAGCGGGGGAGGAGGATACGCAGTATTTT,CASSPGLAGEEDTQYF
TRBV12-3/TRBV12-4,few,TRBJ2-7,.,TGTGCCAGCAGGGGGGACGAAACCTACGAGCAGTACTTC,CASRGDETYEQYF
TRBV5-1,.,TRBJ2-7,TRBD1,TGCGCCAGCAGCTCAGGAGACAGGGTGGAGAGTAACGAGCAGTACTTC,CASSSGDRVESNEQYF
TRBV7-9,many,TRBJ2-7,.,TGTGCCAGCAGTAGGGCCTCCTACGAGCAGTACTTC,CASSRASYEQYF